This T cell receptor beta chain came from a study of cytomegalovirus exposure and HLA in healthy donors. Points from the study as a whole: The authors enumerated 150 to 200 TCR beta chains as linked to cytomegalovirus.

Produced via immunoSEQ multiplex PCR; TCRdb's table is partial and in-frame only. The profile shows 90,000 to 120,000 clones, 95% of them singletons. An approximately 120-subject validation cohort, separate from the approximately 690-subject first cohort, supplied the donors. With respect to this clone: Its antigen remains unknown.

This sequence originates from a woman younger than 30 in good health and CMV-seronegative. The source material was PBMCs.

The CDR3, as DNA: TGCAGCGTTGGTGGAGCTCCCCAAGAGACCCAGTACTTC. Translating it yields CSVGGAPQETQYF. The gene calls are TRBV29-1 and TRBJ2-5; unclear D gene. Trimming shortened V by 4 bases and J by 1 base, and 10 bases separated the two germline ends. Looked up from germline, CDR1 is SQVTM and CDR2 is ANQGSEA. This CDR3 region has 13 residues.